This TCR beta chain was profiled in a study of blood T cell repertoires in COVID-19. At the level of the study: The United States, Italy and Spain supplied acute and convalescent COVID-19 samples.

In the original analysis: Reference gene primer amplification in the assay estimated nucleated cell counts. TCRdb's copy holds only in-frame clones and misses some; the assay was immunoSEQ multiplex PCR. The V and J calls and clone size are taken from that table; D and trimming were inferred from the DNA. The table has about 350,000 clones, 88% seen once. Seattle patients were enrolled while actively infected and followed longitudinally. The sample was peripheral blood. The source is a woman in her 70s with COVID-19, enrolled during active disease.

This CDR3 is CASKASGDTEAFF. The CDR3 nucleotides are TGTGCCAGCAAGGCGTCAGGTGACACTGAAGCTTTCTTT. This chain links TRBV6-5 with TRBJ1-1; D call uncertain. The CDR3 extends over 13 amino acids. Germline loops: CDR1 MNHEY, CDR2 SVGAGI. The V and J ends lost 7 bases and 3 bases respectively, with 12 bases between them.